The T cell receptor (beta chain) described here comes from a study of blood T cells in healthy people across ages. Alongside a J-beta primer mix, a sample-barcoded 5' primer served in a second PCR lasting about 7 to 12 cycles. TCRdb called the 5' RACE reads again in MiXCR, with one record for every CDR3 protein. The data contain some 890,000 distinct CDR3 sequences, roughly 28% of them seen just once; the ten biggest clones take up more than 8.5%. This clonotype was detected ten times or more. The CDR3 extends over 12 amino acids. The V end was cut by 6 bases, the J end by 5 bases, with 10 bases between. This sample also appeared in a second study, on T cells of mothers and their children.

The chain recombines TRBV12-3 or TRBV12-4 with TRBJ1-1; weak D call: TRBD1 (6 bases). The TCR originated in a woman aged 40 to 50 in good health. Sample: blood. CDR3 coding DNA: TGTGCCAGCAGCCCACAGGGAACTGAAGCTTTCTTT. This translates into CASSPQGTEAFF.